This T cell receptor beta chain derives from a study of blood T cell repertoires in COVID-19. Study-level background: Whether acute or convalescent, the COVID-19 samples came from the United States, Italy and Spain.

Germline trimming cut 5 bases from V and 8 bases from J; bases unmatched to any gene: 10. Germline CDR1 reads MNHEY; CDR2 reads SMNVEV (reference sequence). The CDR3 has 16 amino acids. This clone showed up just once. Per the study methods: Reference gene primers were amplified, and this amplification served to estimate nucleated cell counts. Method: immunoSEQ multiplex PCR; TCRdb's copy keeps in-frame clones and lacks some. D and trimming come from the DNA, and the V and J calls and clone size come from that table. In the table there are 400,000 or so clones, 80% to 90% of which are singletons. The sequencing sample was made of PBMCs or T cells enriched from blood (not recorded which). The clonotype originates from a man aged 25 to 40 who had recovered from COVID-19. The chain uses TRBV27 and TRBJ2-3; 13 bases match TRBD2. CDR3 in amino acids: CASSTIPGTSGTTQYF. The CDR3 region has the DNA TGTGCCAGCAGTACCATTCCCGGGACTAGCGGGACTACGCAGTATTTT.